Presented here are 28 T cell receptor beta chains from one specimen sequenced in a study of cytomegalovirus exposure and HLA in healthy donors. The method was immunoSEQ multiplex PCR; TCRdb's version includes in-frame clones alone and lacks a portion of them. The sample has about 88,000 clones, approximately 96% seen once. Sequenced: PBMCs. The receptors originated from a man aged 18 to 30 in good health and CMV-seronegative.

J is TRBJ2-7 and V is TRBV10-3, with D possibly being TRBD1 (6 bases). The germline V gene has CDR1 ENHRY and CDR2 SYGVKD. This CDR3 has 13 residues. The V and J ends lost 6 bases and 5 bases respectively, with 14 bases between them. This CDR3 reads CAIRGHRGDEQYF. The CDR3 DNA is TGTGCCATCAGGGGACACCGAGGTGACGAGCAGTACTTC.

The J gene is TRBJ2-7, the V gene TRBV27; D is perhaps TRBD2 (6 bases). The CDR3 spans 14 residues. Per germline, CDR1 MNHEY and CDR2 SMNVEV (reference sequence). V lost 5 bases and J lost 3, with 14 bases in between. The CDR3 loop is CASSHSFGGYEQYF. The DNA of the CDR3 is TGTGCCAGCAGTCACAGTTTCGGGGGCTACGAGCAGTACTTC.

This chain connects TRBV19 to TRBJ2-7; D might be TRBD1 (5 bases). Germline V gives CDR1 LNHDA, CDR2 SQIVND (reference sequence). V was trimmed by 3 bases and J by 4 bases, leaving 13 bases between them. The CDR3 totals 14 residues. CDR3 sequence: CASSIISGSYEQYF. The CDR3, as DNA: TGTGCCAGTAGTATTATCTCAGGGTCGTACGAGCAGTACTTC.

The chain uses TRBV30 and TRBJ1-1; TRBD1 agrees at 9 bases. The CDR3 sequence is 13 residues long. Germline V gene data show CDR1 as GTSNPN and CDR2 as SVGIG (reference sequence). The V and J ends lost 2 bases and 5 bases, in that order; junction bases with no gene match: 3. The CDR3 protein is CAWSLGQGTEAFF. The CDR3 DNA is TGTGCCTGGAGTCTGGGACAGGGAACTGAAGCTTTCTTT.

This chain joins TRBV10-3 and TRBJ2-1, with D possibly TRBD2 on 6 matching bases. Germline CDR1 reads ENHRY; CDR2 reads SYGVKD. With 9 bases removed from V and 4 bases from J, the gap between germline ends came to 19 bases. The CDR3 loop spans 15 amino acids. CDR3 sequence: CAIRLDHAIYNEQFF. CDR3 in DNA: TGTGCCATAAGACTAGACCACGCCATTTACAATGAGCAGTTCTTC.

The V call is TRBV5-1, the J call TRBJ2-5; tentatively, D is TRBD2 (6 bases). The CDR3 has 15 amino acids. The V gene lost 4 bases and the J gene lost 5 bases, with 18 bases spanning the gap. The germline CDR1 and CDR2 sequences are SGHRS and YFSETQ. For the CDR3, the DNA is TGCGCCAGCAGCCCCACGGGAGATAAAGGGGAGACCCAGTACTTC. Encoded protein: CASSPTGDKGETQYF.

The chain couples TRBV7-6 to TRBJ2-1; D might be TRBD2 (5 bases). CDR3 length equals 15 residues. Germline V lookup: CDR1 SGHVS, CDR2 FNYEAQ. V was shortened by 5 bases and J by 8 bases, with 19 bases between the two germline ends. The CDR3 DNA reads as TGTGCCAGCAGCCCACAAGTACTAGTGTCAGATGAGCAGTTCTTC. Translated, it gives CASSPQVLVSDEQFF.

The rearrangement links TRBV29-1 to TRBJ1-3; TRBD1 matches 7 bases. The CDR3 totals 13 residues. Germline V lookup: CDR1 SQVTM, CDR2 ANQGSEA. V shed 6 bases and J 3 bases; nucleotides not matched to a gene: 5. The CDR3 sequence: CSVGQNSGNTIYF. The CDR3 bases are TGCAGCGTGGGACAGAATAGTGGAAACACCATATATTTT. The complete variable domain, with remaining parts taken from reference TRBV29-1 and TRBJ1-3, reads SAVISQKPSRDICQRGTSLTIQCQVDSQVTMMFWYRQQPGQSLTLIATANQGSEATYESGFVIDKFPISRPNLTFSTLTVSNMSPEDSSIYLCSVGQNSGNTIYFGEGSWLTVV.

DNA of the CDR3: TGCGCCAGCAGCCAAGTAGCAGGGGGCAGCTACACCTTC. It yields the protein CASSQVAGGSYTF. The chain has TRBV4-1 and TRBJ1-2; 8 bases line up with TRBD1. CDR1 is MGHRA and CDR2 is YSYEKL in the germline V gene. The CDR3 runs to 13 residues. V dropped 1 base and J dropped 9; count of bases not matched to a gene: 4.

V gene TRBV29-1 combines with J gene TRBJ2-3, with D hard to call. CDR3 length equals 12 residues. Germline values: CDR1 SQVTM, CDR2 ANQGSEA. V lost 4 bases and J lost 5, with 10 bases in between. In DNA, the CDR3 is TGCAGCGTTGTTGCACAAAAAGATACGCAGTATTTT. It codes for CSVVAQKDTQYF.

This rearrangement joins TRBV28 to TRBJ2-4, with TRBD1 matching 8 bases. V shed 4 bases, J shed 0 bases, and the junction held 5 bases outside the gene matches. Per germline, CDR1 MDHEN and CDR2 SYDVKM. The CDR3 runs 16 residues. The chain's CDR3 is CASSSTGGQAKNIQYF. In DNA form, the CDR3 reads TGTGCCAGCAGTTCTACAGGGGGACAAGCCAAAAACATTCAGTACTTC.

This rearrangement joins TRBV9 to TRBJ2-7; 10 positions agree with TRBD2. CDR3 length: 13 amino acids. The junction had 3 bases not matched to a gene; V was cut back by 3 bases and J by 6 bases. The germline CDR1 and CDR2 sequences are SGDLS and YYNGEE. CDR3 bases: TGTGCCAGCAGCGCGAGACTAGCGGGCGAGCAGTACTTC. Its protein is CASSARLAGEQYF.

This chain connects TRBV19 to TRBJ2-7, with 8 bases lining up with TRBD2. Trimming at V came to 3 bases and at J to 2 bases, leaving 3 bases not matched to a gene. CDR3 size: 14 residues. The germline V gene encodes CDR1 LNHDA and CDR2 SQIVND (reference sequence). CDR3 loop: CASSMREAPYEQYV. CDR3 DNA sequence: TGTGCCAGTAGTATGCGGGAGGCCCCCTACGAGCAGTACGTC.

The genes are TRBV5-4 and TRBJ1-5; 9 positions agree with TRBD1. Germline V gene data show CDR1 as SGHNT and CDR2 as YYREEE (reference sequence). There are 20 residues in the CDR3. V trimming: 3 bases; J trimming: 0 bases; junction bases outside the gene matches: 16. CDR3 bases: TGTGCCAGCAGCTGGTCACTCGGGACAGGGATGAAGTCTAGCAATCAGCCCCAGCATTTT. This translates into CASSWSLGTGMKSSNQPQHF.

The chain has TRBV10-1 and TRBJ1-1, with D unresolved. Trimming took 5 bases from V and 3 from J, leaving 19 bases between them. This CDR3 is built from 16 residues. CDR1 is WNHNN, CDR2 SYGVQD, per germline (reference sequence). CDR3 in DNA: TGCGCCAGCAGTCCGGCAGGTCAATCTTATCACACTGAAGCTTTCTTT. Protein: CASSPAGQSYHTEAFF.

The CDR3 reads CASRPGTGGGYGYTF. In DNA form, the CDR3 reads TGTGCCAGCAGGCCCGGGACAGGGGGCGGCTATGGCTACACCTTC. This sequence joins TRBV6-1 and TRBJ1-2, with 12 bases matching TRBD1. The ends lost 6 bases at V and 4 bases at J; junction bases unmatched: 6. The CDR3 runs to 15 residues. The germline gives CDR1 MNHNS, CDR2 SASEGT.

The rearrangement links TRBV5-1 to TRBJ2-7; D possibly corresponds to TRBD2 (6 bases). V was pared by 4 bases and J by 6 bases, with 20 bases between. This CDR3 comprises 15 residues. Germline loops: CDR1 SGHRS, CDR2 YFSETQ. The CDR3 is CASSPGPRPSAEQYV. The CDR3 DNA reads as TGCGCCAGCAGCCCCGGACCCCGGCCTAGCGCCGAGCAGTACGTC.

The chain uses TRBV4-1 and TRBJ2-3; 8 bases are a match to TRBD1. The CDR3 covers 15 residues. V dropped 4 bases and J dropped 3; count of bases not matched to a gene: 6. Germline values: CDR1 MGHRA, CDR2 YSYEKL. The CDR3 loop is CASSPRGLKTDTQYF. The CDR3 coding sequence is TGCGCCAGCAGCCCCAGGGGGCTGAAAACAGATACGCAGTATTTT.

The V gene is TRBV4-1, the J gene TRBJ2-5; 7 bases match TRBD1. The CDR3 has 13 residues. Trimming removed 3 bases from V and 10 bases from J; junction bases left unmatched: 8. CDR1 is MGHRA, CDR2 YSYEKL, per germline. CDR3 residues: CASSHPGQLGQYF. The CDR3 bases are TGCGCCAGCAGCCACCCGGGACAGTTGGGCCAGTACTTC.

This chain uses TRBV5-5 with TRBJ1-1; possible D gene TRBD1, 6 bases. There are 15 residues in the CDR3. Germline V CDR1 and CDR2: SGHKS, YYEKEE (reference sequence). Trimming cost V 0 bases and J 0 bases, with 9 bases left between them. The CDR3 bases are TGTGCCAGCAGCTTGGCAGGGGCCATGAACACTGAAGCTTTCTTT. Amino acids: CASSLAGAMNTEAFF.

V usage is TRBV27 and J usage is TRBJ2-1; tentative D call: TRBD2 (6 bases). V dropped 6 bases and J dropped 8 bases, with 14 bases sitting between them. The CDR3 runs to 13 residues. Germline V CDR1 and CDR2: MNHEY, SMNVEV (reference sequence). The CDR3 nucleotides read TGTGCCAGCAGGACGCGGAGGGCCGATGAGCAGTTCTTC. Translating it yields CASRTRRADEQFF.

The V call is TRBV4-2, the J call TRBJ2-2; TRBD1 aligns across 7 bases. V was clipped by 0 bases and J by 4 bases; unmatched bases: 2. The germline V gene has CDR1 LGHNA and CDR2 YNFKEQ. The CDR3 consists of 15 residues. For the CDR3, the DNA is TGTGCCAGCAGCCAAGAACAGGGGAGCACCGGGGAGCTGTTTTTT. Encoded protein: CASSQEQGSTGELFF.

This chain links TRBV29-1 with TRBJ1-1; possible D gene TRBD1, 6 bases. This CDR3 comprises 13 residues. CDR1 and CDR2 (germline): SQVTM, ANQGSEA. V dropped 4 bases and J dropped 2 bases, with 11 bases sitting between them. The CDR3 bases are TGCAGCGTTGTGACAGGCGGTAACACTGAAGCTTTCTTT. Its translation: CSVVTGGNTEAFF.

The chain joins TRBV27 to TRBJ2-5, with 9 bases aligning to TRBD1. The germline CDR1 and CDR2 sequences are MNHEY and SMNVEV (reference sequence). The CDR3 contains 16 residues. V dropped 5 bases and J dropped 7; count of bases not matched to a gene: 14. CDR3 sequence: CASSPPGQGQRGTQYF. CDR3 DNA sequence: TGTGCCAGCAGTCCCCCGGGACAGGGCCAGCGGGGGACCCAGTACTTC.

This chain uses TRBV28 with TRBJ1-5, with D perhaps matching TRBD1 (5 bases). The CDR3 totals 15 residues. V dropped 8 bases and J dropped 3 bases, with 17 bases sitting between them. Per germline, CDR1 MDHEN and CDR2 SYDVKM. The CDR3 DNA sequence: TGTGCCAGCGCGACTTTACGACAGATCAATCAGCCCCAGCATTTT. This sequence encodes CASATLRQINQPQHF.

V and J are TRBV9 and TRBJ2-2; 7 bases agree with TRBD2. Trimming cost V 4 bases and J 1 base; bases outside gene matches: 10. Germline loops: CDR1 SGDLS, CDR2 YYNGEE. CDR3 length: 17 amino acids. DNA for the CDR3: TGTGCCAGCAGCCCCACACTAGCGCAACTGAACACCGGGGAGCTGTTTTTT. Amino acids: CASSPTLAQLNTGELFF.

The chain joins TRBV7-2 to TRBJ2-5, with 7 bases that match TRBD2. V dropped 1 base and J dropped 4; count of bases not matched to a gene: 9. The CDR3 runs 16 residues. The germline CDR1 and CDR2 sequences are SGHTA and FQGNSA. CDR3 amino acids: CASSLVRGTTPETQYF. DNA for the CDR3: TGTGCCAGCAGCTTAGTTCGTGGGACTACCCCAGAGACCCAGTACTTC.

The V call is TRBV4-3, the J call TRBJ1-5; 9 bases fit TRBD1. The junction had 4 bases not matched to a gene; V was cut back by 0 bases and J by 4 bases. The CDR3 spans 16 residues. Germline lookup yields CDR1 LGHNA and CDR2 YSLEER. CDR3 amino acids: CASSQDSGQGNQPQHF. In DNA form, the CDR3 reads TGCGCCAGCAGCCAAGATAGCGGACAGGGGAATCAGCCCCAGCATTTT.